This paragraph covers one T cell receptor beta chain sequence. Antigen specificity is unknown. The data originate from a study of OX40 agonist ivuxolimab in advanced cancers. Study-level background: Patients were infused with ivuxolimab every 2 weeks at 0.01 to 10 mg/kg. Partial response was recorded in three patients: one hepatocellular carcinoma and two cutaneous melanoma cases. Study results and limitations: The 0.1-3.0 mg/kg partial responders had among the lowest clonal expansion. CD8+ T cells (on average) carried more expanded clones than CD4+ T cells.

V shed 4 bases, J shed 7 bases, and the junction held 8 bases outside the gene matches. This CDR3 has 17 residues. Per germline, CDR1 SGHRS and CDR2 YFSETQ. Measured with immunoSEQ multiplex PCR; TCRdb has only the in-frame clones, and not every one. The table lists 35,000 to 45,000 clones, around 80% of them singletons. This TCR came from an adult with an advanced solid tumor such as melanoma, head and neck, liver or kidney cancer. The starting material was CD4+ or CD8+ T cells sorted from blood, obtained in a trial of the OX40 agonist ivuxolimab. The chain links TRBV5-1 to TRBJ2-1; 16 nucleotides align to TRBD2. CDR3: CASSTGLAGGPGNEQFF. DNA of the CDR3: TGCGCCAGCAGCACGGGACTAGCGGGAGGGCCGGGAAATGAGCAGTTCTTC.